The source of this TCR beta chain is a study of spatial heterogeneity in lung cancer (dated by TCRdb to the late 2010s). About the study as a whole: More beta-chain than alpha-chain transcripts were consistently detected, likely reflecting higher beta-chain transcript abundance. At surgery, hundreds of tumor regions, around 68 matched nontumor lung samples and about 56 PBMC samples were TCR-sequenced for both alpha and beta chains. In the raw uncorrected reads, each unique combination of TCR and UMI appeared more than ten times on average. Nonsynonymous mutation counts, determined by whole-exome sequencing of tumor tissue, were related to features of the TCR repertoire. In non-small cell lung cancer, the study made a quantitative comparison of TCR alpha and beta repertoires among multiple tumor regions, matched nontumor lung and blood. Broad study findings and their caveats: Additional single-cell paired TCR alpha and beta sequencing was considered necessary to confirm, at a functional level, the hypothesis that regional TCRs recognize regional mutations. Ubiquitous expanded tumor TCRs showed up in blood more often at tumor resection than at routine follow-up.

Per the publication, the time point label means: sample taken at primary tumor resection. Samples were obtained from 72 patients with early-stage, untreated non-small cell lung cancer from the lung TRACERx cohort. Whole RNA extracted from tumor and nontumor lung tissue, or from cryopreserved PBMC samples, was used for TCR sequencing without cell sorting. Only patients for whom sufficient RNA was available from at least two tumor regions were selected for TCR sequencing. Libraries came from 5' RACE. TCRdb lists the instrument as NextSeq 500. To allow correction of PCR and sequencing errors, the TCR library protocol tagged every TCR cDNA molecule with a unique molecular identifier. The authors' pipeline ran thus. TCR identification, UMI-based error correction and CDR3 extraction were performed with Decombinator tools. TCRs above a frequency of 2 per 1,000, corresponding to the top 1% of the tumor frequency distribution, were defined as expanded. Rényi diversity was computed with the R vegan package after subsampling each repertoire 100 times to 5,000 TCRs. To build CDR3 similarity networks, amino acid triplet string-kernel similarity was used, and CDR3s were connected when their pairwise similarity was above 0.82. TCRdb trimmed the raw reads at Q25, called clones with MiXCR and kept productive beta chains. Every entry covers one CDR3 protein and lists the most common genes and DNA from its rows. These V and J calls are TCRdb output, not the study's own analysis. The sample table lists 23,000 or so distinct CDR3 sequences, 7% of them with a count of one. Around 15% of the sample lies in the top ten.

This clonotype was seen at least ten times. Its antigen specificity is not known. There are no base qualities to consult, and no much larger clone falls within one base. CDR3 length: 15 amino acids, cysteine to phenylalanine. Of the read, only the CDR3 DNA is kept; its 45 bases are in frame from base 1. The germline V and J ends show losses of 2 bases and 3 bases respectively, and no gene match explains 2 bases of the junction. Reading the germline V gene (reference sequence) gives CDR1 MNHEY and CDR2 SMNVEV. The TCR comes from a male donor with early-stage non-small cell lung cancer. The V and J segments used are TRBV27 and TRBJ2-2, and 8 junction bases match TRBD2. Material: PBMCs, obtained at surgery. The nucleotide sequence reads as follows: TGTGCCAGCAGTTTACGGCGGGGGGACACCGGGGAGCTGTTTTTT. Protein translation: CASSLRRGDTGELFF.